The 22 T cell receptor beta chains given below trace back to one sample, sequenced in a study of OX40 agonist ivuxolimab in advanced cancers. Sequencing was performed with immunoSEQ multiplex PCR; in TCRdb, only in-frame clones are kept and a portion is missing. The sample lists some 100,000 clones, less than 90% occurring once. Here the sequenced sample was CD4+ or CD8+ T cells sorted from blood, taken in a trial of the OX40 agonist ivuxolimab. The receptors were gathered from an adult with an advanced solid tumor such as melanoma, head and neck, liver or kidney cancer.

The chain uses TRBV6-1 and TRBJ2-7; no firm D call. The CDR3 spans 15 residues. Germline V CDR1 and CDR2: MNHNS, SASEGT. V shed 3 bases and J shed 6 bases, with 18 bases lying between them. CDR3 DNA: TGTGCCAGCAGTGACTCTTTCACACGGCATGGCGAGCAGTACGTC. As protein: CASSDSFTRHGEQYV.

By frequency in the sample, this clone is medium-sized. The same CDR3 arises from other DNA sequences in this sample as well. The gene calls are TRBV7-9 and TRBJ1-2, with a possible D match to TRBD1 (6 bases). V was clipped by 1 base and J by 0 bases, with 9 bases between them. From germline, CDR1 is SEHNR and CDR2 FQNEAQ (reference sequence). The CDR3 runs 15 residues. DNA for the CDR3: TGTGCCAGCAGCTTAGACAGGGAACCTAACTATGGCTACACCTTC. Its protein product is CASSLDREPNYGYTF.

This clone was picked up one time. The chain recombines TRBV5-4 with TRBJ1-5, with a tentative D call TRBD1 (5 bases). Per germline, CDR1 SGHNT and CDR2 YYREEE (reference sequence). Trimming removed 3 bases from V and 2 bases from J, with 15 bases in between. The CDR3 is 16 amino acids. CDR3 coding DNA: TGTGCCAGCAGCTCGGGGGGAAGGTCGGGCAATCAGCCCCAGCATTTT. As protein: CASSSGGRSGNQPQHF.

The CDR3 loop is CASSSPGQGAPGQETQYF. DNA for the CDR3: TGCGCCAGCAGCTCACCGGGACAGGGGGCGCCAGGGCAAGAGACCCAGTACTTC. The chain employs TRBV5-1 and TRBJ2-5; 12 nucleotides align to TRBD1. The J segment lost 2 bases and the V segment lost 3 bases, leaving 11 bases of the junction unmatched. CDR3 size: 18 residues. Germline V gene sequence: CDR1 SGHRS, CDR2 YFSETQ.

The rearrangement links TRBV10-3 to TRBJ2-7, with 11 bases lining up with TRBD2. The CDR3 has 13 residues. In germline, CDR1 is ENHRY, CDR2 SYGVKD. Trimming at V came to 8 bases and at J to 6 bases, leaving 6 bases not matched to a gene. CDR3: CAIGLAGGAEQYF. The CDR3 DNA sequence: TGTGCCATCGGGCTAGCGGGGGGAGCCGAGCAGTACTTC.

The CDR3 DNA reads TGTGCCAGCAGCGTAGAATTTTCGGATACGCAGTATTTT. It is translated as CASSVEFSDTQYF. The chain employs TRBV9 and TRBJ2-3, with D unresolved. CDR3 length: 13 residues. The V end was cut by 0 bases, the J end by 6 bases, with 8 bases between. The germline gives CDR1 SGDLS, CDR2 YYNGEE.

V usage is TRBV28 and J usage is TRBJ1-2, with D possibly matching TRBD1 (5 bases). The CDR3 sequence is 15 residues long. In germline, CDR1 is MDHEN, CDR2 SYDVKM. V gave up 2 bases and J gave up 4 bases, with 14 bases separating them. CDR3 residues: CASSLIGRGIYGYTF. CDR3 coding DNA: TGTGCCAGCAGTTTAATTGGGCGGGGCATCTATGGCTACACCTTC.

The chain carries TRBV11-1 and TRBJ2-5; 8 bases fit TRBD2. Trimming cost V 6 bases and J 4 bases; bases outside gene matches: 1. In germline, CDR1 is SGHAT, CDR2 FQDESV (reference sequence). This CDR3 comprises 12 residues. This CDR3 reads CASSREGETQYF. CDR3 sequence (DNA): TGTGCCAGCAGTCGGGAGGGAGAGACCCAGTACTTC.

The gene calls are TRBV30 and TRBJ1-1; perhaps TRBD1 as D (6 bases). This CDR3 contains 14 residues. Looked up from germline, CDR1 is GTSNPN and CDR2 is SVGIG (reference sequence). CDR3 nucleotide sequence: TGTGCTTTAGGGGGAAAAGTGTGGAACACTGAAGCTTTCTTT. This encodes CALGGKVWNTEAFF.

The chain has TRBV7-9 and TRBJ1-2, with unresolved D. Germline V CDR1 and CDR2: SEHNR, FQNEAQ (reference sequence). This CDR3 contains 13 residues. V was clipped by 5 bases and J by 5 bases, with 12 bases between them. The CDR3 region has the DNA TGTGCCAGCAGCCCCAGAGGGAGTTATGGCTACACCTTC. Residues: CASSPRGSYGYTF.

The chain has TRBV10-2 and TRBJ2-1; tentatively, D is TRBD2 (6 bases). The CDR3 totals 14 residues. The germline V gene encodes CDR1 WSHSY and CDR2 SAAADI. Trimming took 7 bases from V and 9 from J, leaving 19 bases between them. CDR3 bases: TGCGCCAGCACCTTGTCCCGGAAGGAGGGTGAGCAGTTCTTC. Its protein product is CASTLSRKEGEQFF.

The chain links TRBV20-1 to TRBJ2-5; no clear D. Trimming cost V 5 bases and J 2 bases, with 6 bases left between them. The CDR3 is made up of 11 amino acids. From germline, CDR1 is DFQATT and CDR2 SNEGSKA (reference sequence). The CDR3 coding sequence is TGCAGTGCTGCCTGGCAAGAGACCCAGTACTTC. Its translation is CSAAWQETQYF.

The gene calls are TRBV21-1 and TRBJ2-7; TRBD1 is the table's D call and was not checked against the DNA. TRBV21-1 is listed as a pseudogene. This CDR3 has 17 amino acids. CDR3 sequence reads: CASSKGPPGQGNREQYV. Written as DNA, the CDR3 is TGTGCCAGCAGCAAAGGGCCCCCGGGACAGGGAAATCGCGAGCAGTACGTC.

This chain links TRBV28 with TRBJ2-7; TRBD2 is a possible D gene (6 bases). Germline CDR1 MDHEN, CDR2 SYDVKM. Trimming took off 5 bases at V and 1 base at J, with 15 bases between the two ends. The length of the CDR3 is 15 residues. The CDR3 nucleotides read TGTGCCAGCAGTCATAACGGGAGAGGGTCCTACGAGCAGTACTTC. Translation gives CASSHNGRGSYEQYF.

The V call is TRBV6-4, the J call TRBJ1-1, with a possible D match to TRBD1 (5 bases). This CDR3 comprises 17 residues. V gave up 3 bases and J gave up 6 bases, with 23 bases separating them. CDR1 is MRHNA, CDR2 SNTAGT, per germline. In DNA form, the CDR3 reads TGTGCCAGCAGTGAATTCAATCGGGGTGCGGGGGAGGCTGAAGCTTTCTTT. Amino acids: CASSEFNRGAGEAEAFF.

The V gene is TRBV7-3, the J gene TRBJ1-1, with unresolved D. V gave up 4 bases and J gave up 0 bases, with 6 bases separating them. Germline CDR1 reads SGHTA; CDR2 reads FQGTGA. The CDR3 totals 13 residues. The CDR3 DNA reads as TGTGCCAGCAGCTCCGCTTTGAACACTGAAGCTTTCTTT. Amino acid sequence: CASSSALNTEAFF.

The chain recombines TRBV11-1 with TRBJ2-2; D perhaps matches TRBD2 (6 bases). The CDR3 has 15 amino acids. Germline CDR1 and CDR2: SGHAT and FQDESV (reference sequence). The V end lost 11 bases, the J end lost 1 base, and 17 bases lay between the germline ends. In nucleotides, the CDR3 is TGTGCCTCCGGCGGGAAGCCGTGGAACACCGGGGAGCTGTTTTTT. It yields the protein CASGGKPWNTGELFF.

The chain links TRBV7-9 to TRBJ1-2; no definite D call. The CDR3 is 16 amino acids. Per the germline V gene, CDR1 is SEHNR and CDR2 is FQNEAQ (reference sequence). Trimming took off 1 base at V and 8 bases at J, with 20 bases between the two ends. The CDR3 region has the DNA TGTGCCAGCAGCTTAGTGACGGCTACCTATGGGAAAGGCTACACCTTC. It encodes CASSLVTATYGKGYTF.

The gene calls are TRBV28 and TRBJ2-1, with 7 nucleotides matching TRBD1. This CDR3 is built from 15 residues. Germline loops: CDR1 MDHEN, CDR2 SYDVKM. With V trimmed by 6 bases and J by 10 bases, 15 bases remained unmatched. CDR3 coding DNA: TGTGCCAGCAGCTCTTATGGGACAGAGATCTGGGAGCAGTTCTTC. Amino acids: CASSSYGTEIWEQFF.

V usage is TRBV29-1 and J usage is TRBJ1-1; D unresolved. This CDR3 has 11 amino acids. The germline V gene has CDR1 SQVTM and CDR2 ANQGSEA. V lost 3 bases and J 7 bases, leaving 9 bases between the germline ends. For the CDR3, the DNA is TGCAGCGTTGAGGAAGCCCTTGAAGCTTTCTTT. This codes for CSVEEALEAFF.

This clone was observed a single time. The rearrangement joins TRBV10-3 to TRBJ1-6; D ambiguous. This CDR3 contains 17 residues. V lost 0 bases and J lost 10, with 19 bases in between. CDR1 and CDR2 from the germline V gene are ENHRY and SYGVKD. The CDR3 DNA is TGTGCCATCAGTGAGTCATTGGTAAGGGAACGAGTATCACCCCTCCACTTT. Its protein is CAISESLVRERVSPLHF.

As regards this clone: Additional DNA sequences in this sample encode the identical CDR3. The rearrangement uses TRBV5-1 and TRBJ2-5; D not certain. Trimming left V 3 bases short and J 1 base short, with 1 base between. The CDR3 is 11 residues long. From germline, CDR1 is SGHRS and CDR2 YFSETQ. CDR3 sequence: CASSSQETQYF. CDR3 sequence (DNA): TGCGCCAGCAGCTCCCAAGAGACCCAGTACTTC.